These T cell receptor beta chains were read from a single sample in a study of response to subunit inactivated influenza vaccine. From the RT-PCR reads, TCRdb called clonotypes with MiXCR, one entry per CDR3 protein. The sample lists approximately 700,000 distinct CDR3 sequences, 15% to 19% occurring once. The sequencing here drew on PBMCs from blood, taken about 11 days after vaccination. These receptors originate from a man in his fifties who received an inactivated influenza vaccine. CDR3s include the opening cysteine and the closing phenylalanine or tryptophan. Each record gives: clone size, J gene, D gene, V gene, CDR3 DNA, CDR3 protein. A D gene is named only where the DNA matches it firmly. Size is omitted from some rows. Given values are once, few, many or a class for expanded clones.

abundance: NA
j_gene: TRBJ2-1
d_gene: TRBD2
v_gene: TRBV6-1
CDR3nt: TGTGCCAGCAGTGTCTCGGGACTAGCGGGAGGAAATGAGCAGTTCTTC
CDR3aa: CASSVSGLAGGNEQFF

abundance: NA
j_gene: TRBJ1-1
d_gene: TRBD1
v_gene: TRBV28
CDR3nt: TGTGCCAGCACCAGAAGACAGGGGCGGGGCACTGAAGCTTTCTTT
CDR3aa: CASTRRQGRGTEAFF

abundance: few
j_gene: TRBJ2-7
d_gene: NA
v_gene: TRBV20-1
CDR3nt: TGCAGTGCTAGCTCCGGGGACAACGTCTACGAGCAGTACTTC
CDR3aa: CSASSGDNVYEQYF

abundance: NA
j_gene: TRBJ2-7
d_gene: NA
v_gene: TRBV20-1
CDR3nt: TGCAGTGCTAGAGAAAAATGGGCTAGCGATTACGAGCAGTACTTC
CDR3aa: CSAREKWASDYEQYF

abundance: NA
j_gene: TRBJ1-5
d_gene: NA
v_gene: TRBV21-1
CDR3nt: TGTGCCAGCAGCGGACAGGTTGGTCAGCCCCAGCATTTT
CDR3aa: CASSGQVGQPQHF

abundance: few
j_gene: TRBJ2-3
d_gene: TRBD1
v_gene: TRBV12-3/TRBV12-4
CDR3nt: TGTGCCAGCAGTCACAGGACAGGGGGCACAGATACGCAGTATTTT
CDR3aa: CASSHRTGGTDTQYF

abundance: NA
j_gene: TRBJ2-7
d_gene: NA
v_gene: TRBV29-1
CDR3nt: TGCAGCGTGGTATCCTCCTACGAGCAGTACTTC
CDR3aa: CSVVSSYEQYF

abundance: NA
j_gene: TRBJ1-4
d_gene: NA
v_gene: TRBV3-1
CDR3nt: TGTGCCAGCAGCCCCCGCGTGAGGGTTGAAAAACTGTTTTTT
CDR3aa: CASSPRVRVEKLFF

abundance: NA
j_gene: TRBJ2-1
d_gene: NA
v_gene: TRBV6-2/TRBV6-3
CDR3nt: TGTGCCAGCTTCCATGGCACAGGGTGGTACAATGAGCAGTTCTTC
CDR3aa: CASFHGTGWYNEQFF

abundance: few
j_gene: TRBJ1-5
d_gene: NA
v_gene: TRBV6-2/TRBV6-3
CDR3nt: TGTGCCAGCAGTTTAGATCTCCTAAGCAATCAGCCCCAGCATTTT
CDR3aa: CASSLDLLSNQPQHF

abundance: NA
j_gene: TRBJ2-3
d_gene: TRBD2
v_gene: TRBV5-1
CDR3nt: TGCGCCAGCAGCTATAGCGGGGGGGCCGTGGCAGATACGCAGTATTTT
CDR3aa: CASSYSGGAVADTQYF

abundance: NA
j_gene: TRBJ2-5
d_gene: TRBD1
v_gene: TRBV7-2
CDR3nt: TGTGCCAGCAGCGTAGGGACAGGAGCCGGGTTCACCCAGTACTTC
CDR3aa: CASSVGTGAGFTQYF

abundance: many
j_gene: TRBJ2-3
d_gene: NA
v_gene: TRBV11-2
CDR3nt: TGTGCCAGCAGCTTAACAGGGAAAGATACGCAGTATTTT
CDR3aa: CASSLTGKDTQYF

abundance: NA
j_gene: TRBJ2-7
d_gene: NA
v_gene: TRBV27
CDR3nt: TGTGCCAGCAGTTTATCGGTACAGGGAGGGTCCGAGCAGTACTTC
CDR3aa: CASSLSVQGGSEQYF

abundance: few
j_gene: TRBJ2-2
d_gene: TRBD1
v_gene: TRBV2
CDR3nt: TGTGCCAGCAGTCACGACAGGGCGAACACCGGGGAGCTGTTTTTT
CDR3aa: CASSHDRANTGELFF

abundance: few
j_gene: TRBJ2-1
d_gene: NA
v_gene: TRBV6-5
CDR3nt: TGTGCCAGCAGTTACATAACCGGGGCTCGGGACAATGAGCAGTTCTTC
CDR3aa: CASSYITGARDNEQFF

abundance: few
j_gene: TRBJ2-2
d_gene: TRBD2
v_gene: TRBV28
CDR3nt: TGTGCCAGCAGTTTGGCCGGGACTAGCGCCGGGGAGCTGTTTTTT
CDR3aa: CASSLAGTSAGELFF

abundance: NA
j_gene: TRBJ2-1
d_gene: TRBD1
v_gene: TRBV29-1
CDR3nt: TGCACAGGGACAGCCTTCAATGAGCAGTTCTTC
CDR3aa: CTGTAFNEQFF

abundance: few
j_gene: TRBJ2-2
d_gene: NA
v_gene: TRBV15
CDR3nt: TGTGCCACCAGCAACTTACAGGGGCGGGGGCTGTTTTTT
CDR3aa: CATSNLQGRGLFF

abundance: NA
j_gene: TRBJ2-1
d_gene: TRBD1
v_gene: TRBV11-2
CDR3nt: TGTGCCAGCAGCCTGAGGACAGGGGTGGACGAGCAGTTCTTC
CDR3aa: CASSLRTGVDEQFF

abundance: many
j_gene: TRBJ1-6
d_gene: NA
v_gene: TRBV11-2
CDR3nt: TGTGCCAGCAGCTCTCTTAATTCACCCCTCCACTTT
CDR3aa: CASSSLNSPLHF

abundance: NA
j_gene: TRBJ2-5
d_gene: TRBD1
v_gene: TRBV5-1
CDR3nt: TGCGCCAGCAGCAGAATGACAGGGGAAAGAGAGACCCAGTACTTC
CDR3aa: CASSRMTGERETQYF

abundance: few
j_gene: TRBJ2-3
d_gene: TRBD2
v_gene: TRBV7-2
CDR3nt: TGTGCCAGCAGCGTGGGACTAGCGGGACAGGGCACGCAGTATTTT
CDR3aa: CASSVGLAGQGTQYF

abundance: few
j_gene: TRBJ1-5
d_gene: NA
v_gene: TRBV21-1
CDR3nt: TGTGCCAGCAGCAAAGTCTACAGGGCGAGTCAGCCCCAGCATTTT
CDR3aa: CASSKVYRASQPQHF

abundance: NA
j_gene: TRBJ2-1
d_gene: TRBD2
v_gene: TRBV7-2
CDR3nt: TGTGCCAGCAGCCGCGGGGCGGGAGGAACCTACAATGAGCAGTTCTTC
CDR3aa: CASSRGAGGTYNEQFF

abundance: NA
j_gene: TRBJ2-7
d_gene: NA
v_gene: TRBV5-4
CDR3nt: TGTGCCAGCAGCTTGGGCCGAGGGTTGGACTACGAGCAGTACTTC
CDR3aa: CASSLGRGLDYEQYF

abundance: NA
j_gene: TRBJ2-3
d_gene: NA
v_gene: TRBV5-1
CDR3nt: TGCGCCAGCAGCTCCATAGCGGAAAAAAGCACAGATACGCAGTATTTT
CDR3aa: CASSSIAEKSTDTQYF

abundance: NA
j_gene: TRBJ2-5
d_gene: NA
v_gene: TRBV7-7
CDR3nt: TGTGCTAGCAGCGCTGTAGGACGGCGAGAGACCCAGTACTTC
CDR3aa: CASSAVGRRETQYF

abundance: few
j_gene: TRBJ2-3
d_gene: NA
v_gene: TRBV27
CDR3nt: TGTGCCAGCAGTTTCAGGGGAAAAGATACGCAGTATTTT
CDR3aa: CASSFRGKDTQYF